The clone carrying this TCR beta chain was observed at least ten times. The entry originates in a study of T cells after yellow fever vaccination. The TCR cDNA carried a universal primer site and UMIs from 5'RACE template switching. A single record per CDR3 protein comes from TCRdb applying MiXCR to the 5' RACE reads. Of some 69,000 distinct CDR3 sequences in the sample, 5.5% to 7.5% were seen once. Germline loops: CDR1 MDHEN, CDR2 SYDVKM. The CDR3 spans 14 residues. V dropped 2 bases and J dropped 6 bases, with 12 bases sitting between them. The chain employs TRBV28 and TRBJ2-3, with D tentatively TRBD1 or TRBD2 (5 bases each). The material sequenced was CD4+ T cells sorted from PBMCs, taken roughly 14 days after the first yellow fever vaccination. The origin of this receptor is a man younger than 35 who received the YFV17D yellow fever vaccine. The CDR3 DNA is TGTGCCAGCAGTTTACACGATTGGGGGGATACGCAGTATTTT. This sequence encodes CASSLHDWGDTQYF. The full variable domain, with the rest looked up from reference TRBV28 and TRBJ2-3, is DVKVTQSSRYLVKRTGEKVFLECVQDMDHENMFWYRQDPGLGLRLIYFSYDVKMKEKGDIPEGYSVSREKKERFSLILESASTNQTSMYLCASSLHDWGDTQYFGPGTRLTVL.